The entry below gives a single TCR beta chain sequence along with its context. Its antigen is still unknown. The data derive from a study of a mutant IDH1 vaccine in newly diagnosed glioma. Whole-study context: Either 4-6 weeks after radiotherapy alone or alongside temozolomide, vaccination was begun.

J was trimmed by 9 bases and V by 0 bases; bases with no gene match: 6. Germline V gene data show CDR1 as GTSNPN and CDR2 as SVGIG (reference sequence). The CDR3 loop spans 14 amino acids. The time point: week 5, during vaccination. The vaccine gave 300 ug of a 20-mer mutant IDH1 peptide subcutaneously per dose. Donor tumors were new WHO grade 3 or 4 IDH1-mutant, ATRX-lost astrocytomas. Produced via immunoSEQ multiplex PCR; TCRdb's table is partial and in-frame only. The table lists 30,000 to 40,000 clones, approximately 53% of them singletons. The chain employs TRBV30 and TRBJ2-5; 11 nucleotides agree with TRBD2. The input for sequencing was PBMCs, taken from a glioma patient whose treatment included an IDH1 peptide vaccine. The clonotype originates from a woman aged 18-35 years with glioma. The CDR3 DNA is TGTGCCTGGAGTGTCGGGACTAGCGGCATGGCCCAGTACTTC. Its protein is CAWSVGTSGMAQYF.